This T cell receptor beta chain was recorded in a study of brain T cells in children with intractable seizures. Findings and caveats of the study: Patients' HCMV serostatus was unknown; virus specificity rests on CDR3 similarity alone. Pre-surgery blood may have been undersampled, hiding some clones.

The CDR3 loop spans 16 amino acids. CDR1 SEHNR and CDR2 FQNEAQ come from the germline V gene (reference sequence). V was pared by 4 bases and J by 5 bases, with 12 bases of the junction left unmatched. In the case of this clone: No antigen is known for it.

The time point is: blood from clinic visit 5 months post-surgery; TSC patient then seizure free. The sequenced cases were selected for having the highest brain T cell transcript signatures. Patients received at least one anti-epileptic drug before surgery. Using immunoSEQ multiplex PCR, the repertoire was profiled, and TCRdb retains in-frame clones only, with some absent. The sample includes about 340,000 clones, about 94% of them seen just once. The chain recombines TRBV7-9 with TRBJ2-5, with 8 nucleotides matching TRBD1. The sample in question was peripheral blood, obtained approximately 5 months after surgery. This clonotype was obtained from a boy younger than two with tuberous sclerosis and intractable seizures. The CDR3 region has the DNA TGTGCCAGCAGCTCCCTAGCCAGGGGGCATGGGGAGACCCAGTACTTC. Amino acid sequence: CASSSLARGHGETQYF.